This T cell receptor beta chain was sequenced in a study of T-cell memory formation after mild COVID-19. Worth noting for this clonotype: Its antigen is not known.

Regarding the study as a whole: Clones that contracted clustered mainly in CM and EM if CD4+ and in EMRA if CD8+. Nothing showed for sure that second-wave clones peaking on day 37 were SARS-CoV-2 specific.

One entry per CDR3 protein results from TCRdb running MiXCR on the 5' RACE reads. The sample has 6,500 to 8,500 distinct CDR3 sequences, 30% to 40% seen once. This TCR derives from an adult woman who had mild COVID-19 (a few samples of this study predate the infection). Cell type and time point are not known. The source material was PBMCs or a T cell subset sorted from them (not recorded which).

The CDR3 nucleotides read TGTGCCAGCAGCCCCCGGACCCCAAATTCACCCCTCCACTTT. It is translated as CASSPRTPNSPLHF. This chain joins TRBV5-4 and TRBJ1-6; D uncertain. Per germline, CDR1 SGHNT and CDR2 YYREEE (reference sequence). Trimming cost V 4 bases and J 7 bases, with 12 bases left between them. This CDR3 spans 14 amino acids.